The entry below describes one T cell receptor beta chain. Its antigen is unknown. The sample belongs to a study of OX40 agonist ivuxolimab in advanced cancers. Study background: All patients had ivuxolimab intravenously every 2 weeks at 0.01 to 10 mg/kg. Antecedent anti-PD-1, anti-PD-L1 or anti-CTLA-4 therapy was permissible, with under 50% having received some. Overall study results and limits: Some of the lowest clonal expansion was seen in partial responders at 0.1-3.0 mg/kg. Expanded clones tended on average to be more numerous among CD8+ T cells than CD4+.

Measured with immunoSEQ multiplex PCR; TCRdb has only the in-frame clones, and not every one. Seen here are approximately 90,000 clones, around nine tenths observed once, and the top ten hold more than 0.25%. The germline V gene encodes CDR1 KGHSY and CDR2 FQNENV. This CDR3 is 14 amino acids long. The germline V and J ends were trimmed by 0 bases and 4 bases, with 8 bases remaining between them. The source is an adult with an advanced solid tumor such as melanoma, head and neck, liver or kidney cancer. This rearrangement joins TRBV16 to TRBJ2-3; no definite D call. Source: CD4+ or CD8+ T cells sorted from blood, taken in a trial of the OX40 agonist ivuxolimab. DNA of the CDR3: TGTGCCAGCAGCCAATCCCCAAGGGCAGATACGCAGTATTTT. Translated: CASSQSPRADTQYF.